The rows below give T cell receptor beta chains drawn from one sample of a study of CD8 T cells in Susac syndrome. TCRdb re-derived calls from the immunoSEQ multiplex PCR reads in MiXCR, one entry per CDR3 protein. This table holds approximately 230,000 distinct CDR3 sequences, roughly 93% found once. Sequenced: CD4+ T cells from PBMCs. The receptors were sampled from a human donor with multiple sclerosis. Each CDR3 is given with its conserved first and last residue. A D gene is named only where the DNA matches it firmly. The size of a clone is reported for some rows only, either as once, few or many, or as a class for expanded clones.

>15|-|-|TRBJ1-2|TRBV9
TGTGCCAGCAGCCCCGGACATACCAAGAACTATGGCTACACCTTC
CASSPGHTKNYGYTF
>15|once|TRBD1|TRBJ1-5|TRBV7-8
TGTGCCAGCAGCTTAGTTTGGACAGGGGTTCAGCCCCAGCATTTT
CASSLVWTGVQPQHF
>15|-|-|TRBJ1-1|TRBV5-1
TGCGCCAGCAGCTTGGCCAGGGCACTGGGCACTGAAGCTTTCTTT
CASSLARALGTEAFF
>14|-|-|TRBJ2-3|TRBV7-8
TGTGCCAGCAGCTTTCAGAGAGGAACAGATACGCAGTATTTT
CASSFQRGTDTQYF
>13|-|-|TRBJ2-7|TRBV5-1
TGCGCCAGCAGCTTGGAGCCTGACTACGAGCAGTACTTC
CASSLEPDYEQYF
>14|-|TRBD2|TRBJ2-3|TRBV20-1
TGCAGTGCTATATTACTAGCGGGAGTAGCTACGCAGTATTTT
CSAILLAGVATQYF
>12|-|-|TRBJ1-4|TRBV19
TGTGCCAGTAGGAAGGACGGTGAAAAACTGTTTTTT
CASRKDGEKLFF
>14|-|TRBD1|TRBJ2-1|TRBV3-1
TGTGCCAGCAGCCTCCCGGGACAGATCAATGAGCAGTTCTTC
CASSLPGQINEQFF
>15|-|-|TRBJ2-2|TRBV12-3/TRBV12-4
TGTGCCAGCAGCTTACTAGGTGGGAACACCGGGGAGCTGTTTTTT
CASSLLGGNTGELFF
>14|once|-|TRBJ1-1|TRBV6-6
TGTGCCAGCAGTTACTCGAGAGAGAACACTGAAGCTTTCTTT
CASSYSRENTEAFF
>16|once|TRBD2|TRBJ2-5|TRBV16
TGTGCCAGCAGCCAATGGTCAATTAGCGGGGCGGAGACCCAGTACTTC
CASSQWSISGAETQYF
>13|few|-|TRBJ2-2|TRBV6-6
TGTGCCAGCAGGGGGGGGAACACCGGGGAGCTGTTTTTT
CASRGGNTGELFF
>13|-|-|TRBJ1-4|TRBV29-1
TGCAGCGTTTTCACCCCATTGGGTGAAAAACTGTTTTTT
CSVFTPLGEKLFF
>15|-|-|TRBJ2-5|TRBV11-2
TGTGCCAGCAGCTTAATGGGGGGGGGCGGTGAGACCCAGTACTTC
CASSLMGGGGETQYF
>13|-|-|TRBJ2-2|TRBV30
TGTGCCTGGAGCCCCTCGGTAACCGGGGAGCTGTTTTTT
CAWSPSVTGELFF
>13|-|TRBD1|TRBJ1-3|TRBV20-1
TGCAGTGCTCCCGGGACAGCTGGAAACACCATATATTTT
CSAPGTAGNTIYF
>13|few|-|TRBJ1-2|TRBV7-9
TGTGCCAGCAGCCGGACGGCCAACTATGGCTACACCTTC
CASSRTANYGYTF
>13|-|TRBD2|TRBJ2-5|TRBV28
TGTGCCAGCAGTTCGGGGGGTGACGCGACCCAGTACTTC
CASSSGGDATQYF
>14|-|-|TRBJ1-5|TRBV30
TGTGCCTGGAGTGTAAACGTCCGGGATCAGCCCCAGCATTTT
CAWSVNVRDQPQHF
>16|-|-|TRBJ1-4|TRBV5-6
TGTGCCAGCAGCTTGGGGGACGGTGCAACTAATGAAAAACTGTTTTTT
CASSLGDGATNEKLFF
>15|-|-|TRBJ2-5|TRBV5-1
TGCGCCAGCAGCTTGGGTACGGCGGGCGAAGAGACCCAGTACTTC
CASSLGTAGEETQYF
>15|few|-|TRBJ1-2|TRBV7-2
TGTGCCAGCAGCCCTAGACAGACCGAGAACTATGGCTACACTTTC
CASSPRQTENYGYTF
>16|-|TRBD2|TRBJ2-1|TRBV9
TGTGCCAGCAGCGTAGGGCTAGCGGGAGGGTCTGGTGAGCAGTTCTTC
CASSVGLAGGSGEQFF
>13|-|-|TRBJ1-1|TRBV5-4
TGTGCCAGCAGCCCCCCAGAATATGGTGAAGCTTTCTTT
CASSPPEYGEAFF
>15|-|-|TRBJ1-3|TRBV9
TGTGCCAGCTGCCGGGACAACCCCACTTCAGACACCATATATTTT
CASCRDNPTSDTIYF
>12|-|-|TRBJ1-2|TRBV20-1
TGCAGTGCTAGGTGGGGGTTGGATGGCTACACCTTC
CSARWGLDGYTF
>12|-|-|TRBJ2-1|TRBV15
TGTGCCACCAAAGAGGCTGTAAATGAGCAGTTCTTC
CATKEAVNEQFF
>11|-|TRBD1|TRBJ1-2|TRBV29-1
TGCAGCGTACAGGGGAACTATGGCTACACCTTC
CSVQGNYGYTF
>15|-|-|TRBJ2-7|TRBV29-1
TGCAGCGTTGCTGGTCTGGGGCGGACCTTCTACGAGCAGTACTTC
CSVAGLGRTFYEQYF
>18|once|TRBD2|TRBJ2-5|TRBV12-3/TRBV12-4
TGTGCCAGCAGTTTACGTACTAGCGGGAGTGGGTGGGAAGAGACCCAGTACTTC
CASSLRTSGSGWEETQYF
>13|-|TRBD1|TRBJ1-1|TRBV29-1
TGCAGCGGGAAGGACAGGTCGAACACTGAAGCTTTCTTT
CSGKDRSNTEAFF
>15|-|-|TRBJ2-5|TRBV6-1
TGTGCCAGCAGTCAAGGGGGGACAGCTAAAGAGACCCAGTACTTC
CASSQGGTAKETQYF
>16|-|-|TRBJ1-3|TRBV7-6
TGTGCCAGCAGCCTAGGGACATTAACGGCTGGAAACACCATATATTTT
CASSLGTLTAGNTIYF
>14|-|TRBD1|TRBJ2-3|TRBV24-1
TGTGCCACCAGTAGGGGGCGCGGGACAGATACGCAGTATTTT
CATSRGRGTDTQYF
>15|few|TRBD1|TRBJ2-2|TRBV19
TGTGCCAGTAGTCCCGGGACAGGGGGTACCGGGGAGCTGTTTTTT
CASSPGTGGTGELFF
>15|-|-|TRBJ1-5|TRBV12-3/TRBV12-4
TGTGCCAGAGGCGGGGAGAAGGATTGCAATCAGCCCCAGCATTTT
CARGGEKDCNQPQHF
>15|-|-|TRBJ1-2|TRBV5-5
TGTGCCAGCAGCACGTATTTGGGCTCTTGGGATGGCTACACCTTC
CASSTYLGSWDGYTF